The T cell receptor beta chain described here comes from a study of shared clonotypes between healthy human individuals. TCRdb's copy holds only in-frame clones and misses some; the assay was immunoSEQ multiplex PCR. The sample yields roughly 1 million clones, around 74% seen once. Germline V gene sequence: CDR1 MNHEY, CDR2 SVGAGI. The V end was cut by 6 bases, the J end by 2 bases, with 11 bases between. The CDR3 length is 14 residues. The sample comprised memory CD4+ T cells sorted from blood. The sample's subset: CD45RA-negative fraction. The source is a young man in good health. J is TRBJ2-1 and V is TRBV6-5; D remains ambiguous. CDR3 amino acids: CASRTPGAYNEQFF. The DNA for the CDR3 is TGTGCCAGCAGAACCCCCGGTGCCTACAATGAGCAGTTCTTC.